This T cell receptor (beta chain) originates from a study of post-analysis software for immune sequencing data. Study observations and caveats: Elevated frequency relative to controls characterized several TRBV segments in patients, TRBV5-6, TRBV5-1 and TRBV20-1 among them. Multiple sclerosis patients showed significantly lower normalized Chao1 diversity than controls did.

Libraries were made from TCR beta cDNA, and they carried unique molecular identifiers. TCRdb reanalysed the PCR reads using MiXCR and keeps one entry per CDR3 protein. The sample holds 740,000 or so distinct CDR3 sequences, 53% seen once. This clonotype appeared a few times. Its antigen is as yet unknown. The V end was cut by 3 bases, the J end by 1 base, with 11 bases between. Germline assignment: CDR1 DFQATT and CDR2 SNEGSKA (reference sequence). This CDR3 has 14 amino acids. The clonotype comes from a girl between 5 and 17 years old with multiple sclerosis. The sequenced material came from blood. The rearrangement uses TRBV20-1 and TRBJ2-3; D gene uncertain. The DNA of the CDR3 is TGCAGTGCTAGCCCTCTCTCGGGCACAGATACGCAGTATTTT. It yields the protein CSASPLSGTDTQYF.